The rows below give T cell receptor beta chains drawn from one sample of a study of post-analysis software for immune sequencing data. TCRdb passed the PCR reads through MiXCR, listing each CDR3 protein once. The data contain about 200,000 distinct CDR3 sequences, 25% to 35% of them seen just once; the ten biggest clones take up roughly 3.4%. Sample: blood. The source is a girl younger than 18 with multiple sclerosis. Each CDR3 is given with its conserved first and last residue. D genes are given only for firm matches. Not every row has a clone size; where given, it reads once, few, many or a size class.

clone_size: .
j_call: TRBJ2-2
d_call: .
v_call: TRBV15
cdr3_aa: CATSRDLQGLATGELFF
cdr3_nt: TGTGCCACCAGCAGAGATCTGCAGGGACTCGCGACCGGGGAGCTGTTTTTT

clone_size: many
j_call: TRBJ2-1
d_call: TRBD1
v_call: TRBV18
cdr3_aa: CASSPLGQGNNEQFF
cdr3_nt: TGTGCCAGCTCACCACTGGGACAGGGCAACAATGAGCAGTTCTTC

clone_size: .
j_call: TRBJ1-4
d_call: .
v_call: TRBV28
cdr3_aa: CASSPGVEGEKLFF
cdr3_nt: TGTGCCAGCAGTCCGGGAGTGGAGGGGGAAAAACTGTTTTTT

clone_size: many
j_call: TRBJ2-7
d_call: .
v_call: TRBV20-1
cdr3_aa: CSAILDRSEQYF
cdr3_nt: TGCAGTGCTATTCTAGACAGGTCGGAGCAGTACTTC

clone_size: few
j_call: TRBJ1-1
d_call: TRBD1
v_call: TRBV5-1
cdr3_aa: CASSPQGASYTEAFF
cdr3_nt: TGCGCCAGCAGCCCACAGGGGGCGAGTTATACTGAAGCTTTCTTT

clone_size: few
j_call: TRBJ2-5
d_call: .
v_call: TRBV30
cdr3_aa: CAWAVSGGRETQYF
cdr3_nt: TGTGCCTGGGCAGTCAGCGGAGGGAGGGAGACCCAGTACTTC

clone_size: .
j_call: TRBJ1-1
d_call: .
v_call: TRBV7-9
cdr3_aa: CASSLDGMNTEAFF
cdr3_nt: TGTGCCAGCAGCTTGGACGGGATGAACACTGAAGCTTTCTTT

clone_size: few
j_call: TRBJ1-5
d_call: TRBD1
v_call: TRBV20-1
cdr3_aa: CSASPGQGAWQPQHF
cdr3_nt: TGCAGTGCTTCCCCGGGACAGGGGGCTTGGCAGCCCCAGCATTTT

clone_size: many
j_call: TRBJ2-1
d_call: .
v_call: TRBV29-1
cdr3_aa: CSVGRLASELSYNEQFF
cdr3_nt: TGCAGCGTTGGGCGGCTAGCTTCCGAGCTCTCCTACAATGAGCAGTTCTTC

clone_size: many
j_call: TRBJ1-1
d_call: .
v_call: TRBV29-1
cdr3_aa: CSVEGAGNTEAFF
cdr3_nt: TGCAGCGTTGAAGGTGCAGGCAACACTGAAGCTTTCTTT

clone_size: .
j_call: TRBJ2-5
d_call: .
v_call: TRBV12-3/TRBV12-4
cdr3_aa: CAGRPGLPGGETQYF
cdr3_nt: TGTGCCGGCAGACCGGGACTCCCCGGGGGAGAGACCCAGTACTTC

clone_size: many
j_call: TRBJ2-5
d_call: .
v_call: TRBV20-1
cdr3_aa: CSARAQETQYF
cdr3_nt: TGCAGTGCTAGGGCTCAAGAGACCCAGTACTTC

clone_size: many
j_call: TRBJ2-1
d_call: .
v_call: TRBV4-2
cdr3_aa: CASSQEGAGNNEQFF
cdr3_nt: TGTGCCAGCAGCCAAGAGGGGGCAGGGAACAATGAGCAGTTCTTC

clone_size: .
j_call: TRBJ2-1
d_call: TRBD2
v_call: TRBV3-1
cdr3_aa: CASSQGGSRLAGSFSYNEQFF
cdr3_nt: TGTGCCAGCAGCCAAGGGGGATCTCGGCTAGCGGGGTCTTTTTCCTACAATGAGCAGTTCTTC

clone_size: .
j_call: TRBJ2-5
d_call: TRBD1
v_call: TRBV2
cdr3_aa: CASSEGTGVETQYF
cdr3_nt: TGTGCCAGCAGTGAAGGGACAGGGGTGGAGACCCAGTACTTC

clone_size: many
j_call: TRBJ2-7
d_call: .
v_call: TRBV7-9
cdr3_aa: CASSFAQGNEQYF
cdr3_nt: TGTGCCAGCAGCTTCGCACAGGGAAACGAGCAGTACTTC

clone_size: few
j_call: TRBJ2-7
d_call: .
v_call: TRBV6-5
cdr3_aa: CASSLIDGLPYNEQYF
cdr3_nt: TGTGCCAGCAGCCTTATAGACGGACTCCCCTACAATGAGCAGTACTTC

clone_size: few
j_call: TRBJ1-1
d_call: .
v_call: TRBV12-3/TRBV12-4
cdr3_aa: CASSLPGGQVNTEAFF
cdr3_nt: TGTGCCAGCAGTTTACCGGGGGGGCAGGTGAACACTGAAGCTTTCTTT

clone_size: .
j_call: TRBJ2-7
d_call: .
v_call: TRBV5-4
cdr3_aa: CASSSPQGSTEQYF
cdr3_nt: TGTGCCAGCAGCTCACCACAGGGTTCGACCGAGCAGTACTTC

clone_size: many
j_call: TRBJ2-7
d_call: .
v_call: TRBV6-1
cdr3_aa: CASSEARQVHEQYF
cdr3_nt: TGTGCCAGCAGTGAAGCGCGGCAGGTCCACGAGCAGTACTTC

clone_size: .
j_call: TRBJ2-7
d_call: .
v_call: TRBV5-1
cdr3_aa: CASSLSNGYEQYF
cdr3_nt: TGCGCCAGCAGCTTATCAAACGGCTACGAGCAGTACTTC

clone_size: .
j_call: TRBJ1-2
d_call: .
v_call: TRBV12-5
cdr3_aa: CASGLGTKSYGYTF
cdr3_nt: TGTGCTAGTGGTTTGGGAACGAAGAGCTATGGCTACACCTTC

clone_size: many
j_call: TRBJ1-2
d_call: .
v_call: TRBV12-3/TRBV12-4
cdr3_aa: CASSLRGGRGYTF
cdr3_nt: TGTGCCAGCAGTTTACGGGGGGGCCGCGGCTACACCTTC

clone_size: .
j_call: TRBJ2-2
d_call: .
v_call: TRBV19
cdr3_aa: CASSIDVETGELFF
cdr3_nt: TGTGCCAGTAGTATAGATGTGGAAACCGGGGAGCTGTTTTTT

clone_size: .
j_call: TRBJ2-3
d_call: .
v_call: TRBV7-6
cdr3_aa: CASSPEVRTDTQYF
cdr3_nt: TGTGCCAGCAGCCCGGAGGTCAGGACAGATACGCAGTATTTT

clone_size: .
j_call: TRBJ1-2
d_call: .
v_call: TRBV2
cdr3_aa: CASRTDKIYGYTF
cdr3_nt: TGTGCCAGCAGGACTGACAAGATCTATGGCTACACCTTC

clone_size: few
j_call: TRBJ1-1
d_call: TRBD1
v_call: TRBV28
cdr3_aa: CASSDRENTEAFF
cdr3_nt: TGTGCCAGCAGTGACAGGGAGAACACTGAAGCTTTCTTT

clone_size: .
j_call: TRBJ1-1
d_call: TRBD1
v_call: TRBV12-3/TRBV12-4
cdr3_aa: CASSFPGTGVPEAFF
cdr3_nt: TGTGCCAGCAGTTTCCCCGGGACAGGGGTCCCTGAAGCTTTCTTT

clone_size: few
j_call: TRBJ2-3
d_call: .
v_call: TRBV6-1
cdr3_aa: CASRTEGRADTQYF
cdr3_nt: TGTGCCAGCAGAACGGAGGGAAGGGCAGATACGCAGTATTTT

clone_size: many
j_call: TRBJ1-4
d_call: .
v_call: TRBV12-3/TRBV12-4
cdr3_aa: CASSPHGEKLFF
cdr3_nt: TGTGCCAGCAGCCCCCACGGGGAAAAACTGTTTTTT

clone_size: many
j_call: TRBJ2-7
d_call: TRBD2
v_call: TRBV20-1
cdr3_aa: CSARDARGGSYEQYF
cdr3_nt: TGCAGTGCTAGAGATGCGCGGGGGGGATCCTACGAGCAGTACTTC

clone_size: .
j_call: TRBJ2-5
d_call: .
v_call: TRBV3-1
cdr3_aa: CASRRRGSVETQYF
cdr3_nt: TGTGCCAGTCGCCGGAGGGGCTCGGTAGAGACCCAGTACTTC

clone_size: .
j_call: TRBJ1-6
d_call: .
v_call: TRBV12-3/TRBV12-4
cdr3_aa: CASTTSGGKNNSPLHF
cdr3_nt: TGTGCCAGCACCACGTCCGGGGGCAAGAATAATTCACCCCTCCACTTT

clone_size: many
j_call: TRBJ2-7
d_call: TRBD1
v_call: TRBV12-3/TRBV12-4
cdr3_aa: CASSLQGQIIGEQYF
cdr3_nt: TGTGCCAGCAGTCTACAGGGACAGATAATCGGAGAGCAGTACTTC

clone_size: many
j_call: TRBJ1-2
d_call: TRBD1
v_call: TRBV10-1
cdr3_aa: CASSERGQAYGYTF
cdr3_nt: TGCGCCAGCAGTGAAAGGGGGCAGGCCTATGGCTACACCTTC

clone_size: few
j_call: TRBJ2-1
d_call: TRBD2
v_call: TRBV27
cdr3_aa: CASSSTGEGSQFF
cdr3_nt: TGTGCCAGCAGTTCGACCGGGGAGGGCTCGCAGTTCTTC

clone_size: .
j_call: TRBJ2-5
d_call: TRBD1
v_call: TRBV7-9
cdr3_aa: CASSPNRGEETQYF
cdr3_nt: TGTGCCAGCAGCCCCAACAGGGGGGAAGAGACCCAGTACTTC

clone_size: many
j_call: TRBJ2-3
d_call: TRBD2
v_call: TRBV6-2/TRBV6-3
cdr3_aa: CASRPSGSSDTQYF
cdr3_nt: TGTGCCAGCAGGCCTAGCGGGAGTTCAGATACGCAGTATTTT

clone_size: .
j_call: TRBJ2-5
d_call: .
v_call: TRBV18
cdr3_aa: CASSPTGSETQYF
cdr3_nt: TGTGCCAGCTCACCAACAGGGTCAGAGACCCAGTACTTC

clone_size: many
j_call: TRBJ2-1
d_call: TRBD2
v_call: TRBV5-1
cdr3_aa: CASSSGGVYSYNEQFF
cdr3_nt: TGCGCCAGCAGCTCCGGGGGGGTCTACTCCTACAATGAGCAGTTCTTC

clone_size: .
j_call: TRBJ2-7
d_call: .
v_call: TRBV18
cdr3_aa: CASSYTEEYEQYF
cdr3_nt: TGTGCCAGCTCATATACGGAGGAATACGAGCAGTACTTC

clone_size: few
j_call: TRBJ2-5
d_call: TRBD2
v_call: TRBV28
cdr3_aa: CASSPSGSSSDEQYF
cdr3_nt: TGTGCCAGCAGTCCTAGCGGGAGCTCATCTGATGAGCAGTACTTC

clone_size: many
j_call: TRBJ2-5
d_call: .
v_call: TRBV10-3
cdr3_aa: CAIAGQPRETQYF
cdr3_nt: TGTGCCATCGCGGGACAGCCCCGAGAGACCCAGTACTTC

clone_size: .
j_call: TRBJ2-7
d_call: .
v_call: TRBV7-9
cdr3_aa: CASSLVVRAFHYEQYF
cdr3_nt: TGTGCCAGCAGCTTAGTCGTCAGAGCATTTCACTACGAGCAGTACTTC

clone_size: .
j_call: TRBJ1-1
d_call: .
v_call: TRBV29-1
cdr3_aa: CSVRGPAEAFF
cdr3_nt: TGCAGCGTCCGAGGGCCAGCTGAAGCTTTCTTT

clone_size: .
j_call: TRBJ2-1
d_call: .
v_call: TRBV5-1
cdr3_aa: CVSSLGDEQFF
cdr3_nt: TGCGTCAGCAGCTTGGGAGATGAGCAGTTCTTC

clone_size: .
j_call: TRBJ2-3
d_call: TRBD1
v_call: TRBV7-9
cdr3_aa: CASSYYRTGGGADTQYF
cdr3_nt: TGTGCCAGCAGCTACTATCGGACAGGGGGCGGCGCAGATACGCAGTATTTT

clone_size: .
j_call: TRBJ2-1
d_call: .
v_call: TRBV7-6
cdr3_aa: CASSLGFSVAYNEQFF
cdr3_nt: TGTGCCAGCAGCTTAGGTTTTAGCGTCGCCTACAATGAGCAGTTCTTC

clone_size: .
j_call: TRBJ1-5
d_call: TRBD1
v_call: TRBV20-1
cdr3_aa: CSASTGGGSNRPQHF
cdr3_nt: TGCAGTGCTTCTACAGGGGGCGGTAGTAATCGGCCCCAGCATTTT

clone_size: .
j_call: TRBJ1-2
d_call: .
v_call: TRBV20-1
cdr3_aa: CSTRNRDCGYTF
cdr3_nt: TGCAGTACTAGAAACAGGGACTGTGGCTACACCTTC

clone_size: .
j_call: TRBJ2-3
d_call: TRBD2
v_call: TRBV13
cdr3_aa: CASSLGTSWMADTQYF
cdr3_nt: TGTGCCAGCAGCCTAGGGACTAGCTGGATGGCAGATACGCAGTATTTT

clone_size: many
j_call: TRBJ2-7
d_call: TRBD1
v_call: TRBV6-2/TRBV6-3
cdr3_aa: CASSFTGGTYEQYF
cdr3_nt: TGTGCCAGCAGTTTCACAGGGGGAACCTACGAGCAGTACTTC

clone_size: many
j_call: TRBJ2-7
d_call: .
v_call: TRBV20-1
cdr3_aa: CSAVASSYEQYF
cdr3_nt: TGCAGTGCTGTGGCGAGCTCCTACGAGCAGTACTTC

clone_size: many
j_call: TRBJ1-2
d_call: TRBD1
v_call: TRBV5-1
cdr3_aa: CASSLARGQDTLFYGYTF
cdr3_nt: TGCGCCAGCAGCTTGGCCAGGGGACAGGACACCTTGTTCTATGGCTACACCTTC

clone_size: .
j_call: TRBJ1-4
d_call: TRBD1
v_call: TRBV6-5
cdr3_aa: CASSYQGTANEKLFF
cdr3_nt: TGTGCCAGCAGTTACCAAGGGACAGCTAATGAAAAACTGTTTTTT

clone_size: .
j_call: TRBJ2-1
d_call: TRBD2
v_call: TRBV6-1
cdr3_aa: CASSGTSGIDSRNEQFF
cdr3_nt: TGTGCCAGCAGTGGGACTAGCGGGATAGACTCTCGCAATGAGCAGTTCTTC

clone_size: many
j_call: TRBJ2-5
d_call: .
v_call: TRBV3-1
cdr3_aa: CASSQVKGGETQYF
cdr3_nt: TGTGCCAGCAGCCAAGTGAAGGGTGGAGAGACCCAGTACTTC

clone_size: .
j_call: TRBJ2-5
d_call: .
v_call: TRBV5-1
cdr3_aa: CASSLNPQGGEETQYF
cdr3_nt: TGCGCCAGCAGCTTGAACCCACAGGGTGGTGAGGAGACCCAGTACTTC

clone_size: once
j_call: TRBJ2-3
d_call: .
v_call: TRBV12-3/TRBV12-4
cdr3_aa: CASSVGKTDMQYF
cdr3_nt: TGTGCCAGCAGTGTGGGGAAGACAGATATGCAGTATTTT

clone_size: few
j_call: TRBJ1-5
d_call: .
v_call: TRBV15
cdr3_aa: CATSRDRNSNQPQHF
cdr3_nt: TGTGCCACCAGCAGAGATCGAAATAGTAATCAGCCCCAGCATTTT